The subject of this entry is one TCR beta chain. Its antigen is unknown. No much larger clonotype is one base removed from it; base qualities were not supplied. The sample comes from a study of blood T cell repertoires in COVID-19 (dated by TCRdb to about 2020). Background for the entire study: The collaborator samples originated in the United States, Italy and Spain and spanned the acute and convalescent phases of COVID-19. The material from the prospective study consisted of cDNA or gDNA derived from T cells, B-cell-depleted T cells, or PBMCs. The dataset comprised deeply sampled blood TCRbeta repertoires from subjects exposed to, actively infected with, or recovered from COVID-19. The repertoires were released in a freely available public database intended as a resource for research on the immune response to SARS-CoV-2. The samples were drawn from two sources: the first 160 participants of the ongoing ImmuneRACE study, and 1,000 to 1,500 subjects contributed by 6 global collaborators. Nearly every sample came with metadata listing a de-identified subject ID, COVID-19 status, age in years and sex. Where HLA class I and class II types were available, the types were taken from metadata supplied by the sample provider, not from assay-based typing. The investigation overall reported the following: Clinical and demographic metadata were provided uncurated, with the amount varying by source and participant.

Each collaborating institution followed its own protocols to collect whole blood in K2EDTA tubes. For TCRbeta analysis, collaborator samples were shipped as frozen whole blood, as isolated PBMCs, or as DNA extracted from either sample type. In the germline V gene (reference sequence), CDR1 corresponds to SEHNR and CDR2 to FQNEAQ. The V end loses 5 bases and the J end loses 4 bases, and a stretch of 14 bases separates them. The CDR3 numbers 14 residues from cysteine through phenylalanine. CDR3 DNA is the only sequence kept; it has 42 bases, read in frame from the first base. TCRbeta CDR3 regions were amplified from genomic DNA using the immunoSEQ Assay, a bias-controlled multiplex PCR. Under the source paper's analysis protocol: The number of nucleated cells in each sample was estimated from the amplification of reference gene primers within the assay. Sequence reads were collapsed and filtered to measure the absolute abundance of every unique TCRbeta CDR3 rearrangement. For each sample, productive Simpson clonality was calculated as the square root of Simpson's diversity index over productive rearrangements. Entries here come from immuneACCESS through TCRdb and include only in-frame sequences with V and J called. Some clones fail to appear in such tables; in the studies checked, an unresolved V gene covers under half of the shortfall, and the cause of the remainder is unknown. V and J calls and clone size follow that table, whereas D and trimming were derived from the DNA. The sample table holds fewer than 100,000 clones, of which about nine tenths were seen once. The leading ten clones occupy 4.5% to 6% of the sample.

This sequence uses TRBV7-9 and TRBJ1-2; no D gene call is confident. The clonotype comes from a woman aged 80 or over with acute or convalescent COVID-19. The sample was peripheral blood. The sequenced DNA is TGTGCCAGCAGCCCCCCGGGAAACGCCTATGGCTACACCTTC. The encoded protein is CASSPPGNAYGYTF.